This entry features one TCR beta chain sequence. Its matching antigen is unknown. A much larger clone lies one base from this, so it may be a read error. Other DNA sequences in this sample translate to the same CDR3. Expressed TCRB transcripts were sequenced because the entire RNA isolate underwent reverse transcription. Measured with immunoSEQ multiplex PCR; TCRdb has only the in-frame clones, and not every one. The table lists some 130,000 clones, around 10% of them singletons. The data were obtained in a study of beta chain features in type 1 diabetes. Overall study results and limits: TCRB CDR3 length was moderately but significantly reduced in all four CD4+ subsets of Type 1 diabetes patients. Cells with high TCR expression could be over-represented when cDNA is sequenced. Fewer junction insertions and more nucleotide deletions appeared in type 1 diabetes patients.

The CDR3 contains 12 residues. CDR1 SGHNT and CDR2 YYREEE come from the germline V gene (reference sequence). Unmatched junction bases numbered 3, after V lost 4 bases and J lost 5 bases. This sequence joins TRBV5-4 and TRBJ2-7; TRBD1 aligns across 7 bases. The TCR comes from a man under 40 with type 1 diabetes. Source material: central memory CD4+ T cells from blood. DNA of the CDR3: TGTGCCAGCAGCCTTACAGGGGACGAGCAGTACTTC. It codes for CASSLTGDEQYF.